A single sample gave rise to the 24 T cell receptor beta chains below, sequenced in a study of T cell clusters in autoimmune cytopenias. Each sample's input was about 250 ng genomic DNA, 30,000 to 45,000 genome equivalents. TRB rearrangements were amplified by touch-down multiplex PCR with mixed TRB-A/B primers. For each CDR3 protein, TCRdb gives one entry from its re-call of the multiplex PCR reads, without DNA. Its table lists about 2,100 distinct CDR3 sequences. Input material: peripheral blood. Source of these receptors: a human donor with an autoimmune cytopenia or autoimmune hepatitis (not recorded which).

This clonotype counts as medium-sized by frequency. The V call is TRBV27, the J call TRBJ2-2. The CDR3 length is 12 residues. CDR1 is MNHEY, CDR2 SMNVEV, per germline (reference sequence). CDR3 protein: CASSATPGELFF.

This clonotype registers medium-sized by frequency. The chain combines TRBV13 with TRBJ2-7; TCRdb's D call, TRBD1, is unchecked because there is no DNA. The CDR3 sequence is 14 residues long. Germline-derived CDR1 and CDR2 are PRHDT and FYEKMQ (reference sequence). CDR3 amino acids: CASSSGTDTYVQYF. The full variable domain, its missing parts supplied by reference TRBV13 and TRBJ2-7, is AAGVIQSPRHLIKEKRETATLKCYPIPRHDTVYWYQQGPGQDPQFLISFYEKMQSDKGSIPDRFSAQQFSDYHSELNMSSLELGDSALYFCASSSGTDTYVQYFGPGTRLTVT.

By frequency, this clonotype is medium-sized. The CDR3 is CSVEGGDRDTDTQYF. This chain joins TRBV29-1 and TRBJ2-3; TCRdb selects TRBD1, and the lack of DNA leaves this call unchecked. The CDR3 length is 15 residues. The germline gives CDR1 SQVTM, CDR2 ANQGSEA.

The V and J genes are TRBV28 and TRBJ2-2; the D call from TCRdb, TRBD1, cannot be confirmed without DNA. The CDR3 contains 13 residues. The germline CDR1 and CDR2 sequences are MDHEN and SYDVKM. CDR3 residues: CASNRRNTGELFF.

The chain has TRBV30 and TRBJ1-3. Germline CDR1 reads GTSNPN; CDR2 reads SVGIG (reference sequence). The CDR3 contains 15 residues. The CDR3 reads CAWSVKYNSGNTIYF. The variable domain in full, with the rest retrieved from reference TRBV30 and TRBJ1-3, is SQTIHQWPATLVQPVGSPLSLECTVEGTSNPNLYWYRQAAGRGLQLLFYSVGIGQISSEVPQNLSASRPQDRQFILSSKKLLLSDSGFYLCAWSVKYNSGNTIYFGEGSWLTVV.

The gene calls are TRBV27 and TRBJ1-2; TCRdb indicates TRBD1, and absent DNA this call remains unverified. Germline CDR1 and CDR2: MNHEY and SMNVEV (reference sequence). The CDR3 sequence is 17 residues long. CDR3 region: CASSPGGYRGEGYGYTF.

This sequence joins TRBV14 and TRBJ2-2. This CDR3 has 13 residues. In germline, CDR1 is SGHDN, CDR2 FVKESK. The CDR3 region is CASSQGIGGELFF.

Judged by frequency, this clonotype is medium-sized. J is TRBJ2-7 and V is TRBV18; the D gene TCRdb calls, TRBD1, cannot be checked with no DNA. The CDR3 extends over 14 amino acids. Germline values: CDR1 KGHSH, CDR2 LQKENI. CDR3 sequence: CASSPGQGLGEQYF.

The genes are TRBV14 and TRBJ2-7; TCRdb designates TRBD1, a call that cannot be tested without DNA. From germline, CDR1 is SGHDN and CDR2 FVKESK. The CDR3 contains 16 residues. The CDR3: CASSPFGSTEKGEQYF.

The rearrangement links TRBV19 to TRBJ1-1; the D call from TCRdb, TRBD1, cannot be confirmed without DNA. From germline, CDR1 is LNHDA and CDR2 SQIVND (reference sequence). CDR3 length: 15 residues. CDR3 region: CATRRGGFMNTEAFF.

V gene TRBV6-5 combines with J gene TRBJ1-4; TCRdb returns TRBD1, unconfirmable since there is no DNA. The V gene's germline CDR1 is MNHEY and CDR2 SVGAGI. The CDR3 is 14 amino acids. The CDR3 loop is CASSWGGANEKLFF.

Considering frequency, this clonotype is medium-sized. The chain has TRBV15 and TRBJ2-7. Germline V gene sequence: CDR1 LNHNV, CDR2 YYDKDF (reference sequence). The CDR3 length is 12 residues. The CDR3 protein is CATSTAGNEQYF.

V gene TRBV19 combines with J gene TRBJ2-1. In germline, CDR1 is LNHDA, CDR2 SQIVND (reference sequence). The CDR3 is 14 residues long. CDR3 amino acids: CASSIGFGFDEQFF.

This clonotype ranks as hyperexpanded (1% or more) in terms of frequency. The gene calls are TRBV12-3 or TRBV12-4 and TRBJ1-2; TCRdb outputs TRBD1, but without DNA this stays unchecked. CDR3 length: 13 residues. Here the CDR3 reads CASRLTGARGYTF.

This clonotype is called medium-sized (0.01 to 0.1%) based on its frequency. The V and J genes are TRBV27 and TRBJ2-7. CDR1 MNHEY and CDR2 SMNVEV come from the germline V gene (reference sequence). CDR3 length: 11 residues. The CDR3 loop is CASSSTYEQYF.

This sequence joins TRBV19 and TRBJ1-2. The length of the CDR3 is 13 residues. CDR1 is LNHDA and CDR2 is SQIVND in the germline V gene (reference sequence). CDR3 in amino acids: CASSPASSYGYTF. The full variable domain, in which reference TRBV19 and TRBJ1-2 provide the parts outside the CDR3, is DGGITQSPKYLFRKEGQNVTLSCEQNLNHDAMYWYRQDPGQGLRLIYYSQIVNDFQKGDIAEGYSVSREKKESFPLTVTSAQKNPTAFYLCASSPASSYGYTFGSGTRLTVV.

This chain uses TRBV13 with TRBJ2-3; TCRdb picks TRBD1, but there is no DNA to check that call. This CDR3 spans 16 amino acids. From germline, CDR1 is PRHDT and CDR2 FYEKMQ (reference sequence). CDR3 residues: CASSHRTGELTDTQYF. Full variable domain (rest looked up from reference TRBV13 and TRBJ2-3): AAGVIQSPRHLIKEKRETATLKCYPIPRHDTVYWYQQGPGQDPQFLISFYEKMQSDKGSIPDRFSAQQFSDYHSELNMSSLELGDSALYFCASSHRTGELTDTQYFGPGTRLTVL.

The chain combines TRBV5-4 with TRBJ2-1. The CDR3 length is 15 residues. Germline V gene sequence: CDR1 SGHNT, CDR2 YYREEE (reference sequence). CDR3 protein: CASSLGGVPYNEQFF.

The chain joins TRBV12-3 or TRBV12-4 to TRBJ2-5; lacking DNA, the TRBD1 call made by TCRdb goes unchecked. The CDR3 runs 15 residues. This CDR3 reads CASSLPGQGQETQYF.

The chain employs TRBV24-1 and TRBJ1-2. This CDR3 comprises 13 residues. Germline V gene data show CDR1 as KGHDR and CDR2 as SFDVKD. CDR3: CATSDDVGYGYTF.

This clonotype is called medium-sized based on its frequency. The CDR3 sequence: CASSLLGEKLFF. The chain combines TRBV19 with TRBJ1-4. This CDR3 is built from 12 residues. Germline CDR1 reads LNHDA; CDR2 reads SQIVND (reference sequence).

The rearrangement uses TRBV19 and TRBJ1-2. Germline V gene sequence: CDR1 LNHDA, CDR2 SQIVND (reference sequence). The CDR3 is 12 amino acids. CDR3: CASSITHSGYTF.

The J gene is TRBJ2-7, the V gene TRBV6-1; TCRdb picks TRBD1, but there is no DNA to check that call. Germline assignment: CDR1 MNHNS and CDR2 SASEGT. The CDR3 runs 14 residues. CDR3 protein: CASRQGALTYEQYF.

This clonotype is called medium-sized based on its frequency. The chain has TRBV15 and TRBJ2-1; TCRdb returns TRBD2, unconfirmable since there is no DNA. Germline CDR1 reads LNHNV; CDR2 reads YYDKDF (reference sequence). The CDR3 runs 16 residues. CDR3 residues: CATSPGTSGGIYEQFF.